The clone carrying this T cell receptor (beta chain) has more than one count but fewer than ten. Its target is not known. Germline CDR1 reads SGHTA; CDR2 reads FQGTGA. Deletions cut 0 bases from V and 0 bases from J, with 16 bases between. The length of the CDR3 is 18 residues. The data stem from a study of beta chain features in type 1 diabetes. Overall study results and limits: Insertions were fewer and deletions more numerous at VDJ junctions in type 1 diabetes patients.

The investigators reverse transcribed all of the isolated RNA, so they sequenced expressed TCRB transcripts. Reads from naive, central memory and regulatory T cell samples averaged approximately 3.7 million. Clones were sequenced by immunoSEQ multiplex PCR, and TCRdb holds only the in-frame ones, with some missing. Of 250,000 to 350,000 clones in the sample, 11% were seen once. One heparinised blood draw, averaging roughly 120 mL, came from each donor. The chain links TRBV7-3 to TRBJ2-3, with a possible D match to TRBD2 (6 bases). The source of this sequence is a woman aged 25 to 39 in good health. Sequenced sample: naive CD4+ T cells from blood. The CDR3 region is CASSLTPAVAASTDTQYF. In DNA, the CDR3 is TGTGCCAGCAGCTTAACTCCGGCGGTAGCGGCTAGCACAGATACGCAGTATTTT.